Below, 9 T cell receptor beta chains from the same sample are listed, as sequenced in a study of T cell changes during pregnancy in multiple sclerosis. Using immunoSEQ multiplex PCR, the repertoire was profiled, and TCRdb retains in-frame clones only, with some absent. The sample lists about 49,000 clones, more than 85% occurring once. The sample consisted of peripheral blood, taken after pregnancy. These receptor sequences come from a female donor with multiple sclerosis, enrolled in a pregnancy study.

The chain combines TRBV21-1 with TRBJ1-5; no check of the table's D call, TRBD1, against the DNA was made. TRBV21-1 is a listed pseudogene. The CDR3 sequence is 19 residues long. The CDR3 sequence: CASSNRRRGTVNSNQPQHF. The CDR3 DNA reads TGTGCCAGCAGCAATCGACGAAGAGGGACAGTCAATAGCAATCAGCCCCAGCATTTT.

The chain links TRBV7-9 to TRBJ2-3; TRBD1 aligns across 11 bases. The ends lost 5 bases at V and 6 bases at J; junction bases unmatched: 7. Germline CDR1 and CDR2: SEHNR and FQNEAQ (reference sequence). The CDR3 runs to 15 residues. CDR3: CASSTDRGPQDTQYF. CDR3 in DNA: TGTGCCAGCAGCACGGACAGGGGGCCCCAGGATACGCAGTATTTT. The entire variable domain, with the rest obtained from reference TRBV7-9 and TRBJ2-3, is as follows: DTGVSQNPRHKITKRGQNVTFRCDPISEHNRLYWYRQTLGQGPEFLTYFQNEAQLEKSRLLSDRFSAERPKGSFSTLEIQRTEQGDSAMYLCASSTDRGPQDTQYFGPGTRLTVL.

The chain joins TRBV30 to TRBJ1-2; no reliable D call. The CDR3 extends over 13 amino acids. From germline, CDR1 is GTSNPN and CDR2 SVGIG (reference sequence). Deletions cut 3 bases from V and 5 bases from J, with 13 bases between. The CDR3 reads CAWRDLAGYGYTF. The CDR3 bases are TGTGCCTGGAGGGATTTGGCGGGTTATGGCTACACCTTC.

CDR3 nucleotide sequence: TGCGCCAGCAGCCAAGACTCGGGGGGTTCTGAAGCTTTCTTT. Its protein product is CASSQDSGGSEAFF. This rearrangement joins TRBV4-1 to TRBJ1-1; D is possibly TRBD1 (5 bases). Germline-derived CDR1 and CDR2 are MGHRA and YSYEKL. This CDR3 has 14 residues. V dropped 0 bases and J dropped 6 bases, with 11 bases sitting between them.

The CDR3 DNA reads TGTGCCACCAGCTTCTCCCAAGAGACCCAGTACTTC. Its protein is CATSFSQETQYF. The chain couples TRBV15 to TRBJ2-5; no clear D. The CDR3 contains 12 residues. V was shortened by 5 bases and J by 1 base, with 5 bases between the two germline ends. Germline V gene sequence: CDR1 LNHNV, CDR2 YYDKDF (reference sequence).

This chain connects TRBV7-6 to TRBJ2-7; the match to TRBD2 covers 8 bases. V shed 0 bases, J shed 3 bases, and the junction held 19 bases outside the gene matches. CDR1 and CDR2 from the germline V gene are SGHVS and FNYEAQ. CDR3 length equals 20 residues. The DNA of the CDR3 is TGTGCCAGCAGCTTAGCCGCGGATGGCGGGGGGTCTTACGTCGGCTACGAGCAGTACTTC. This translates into CASSLAADGGGSYVGYEQYF. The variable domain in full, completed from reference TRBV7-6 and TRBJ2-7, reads GAGVSQSPRYKVTKRGQDVALRCDPISGHVSLYWYRQALGQGPEFLTYFNYEAQQDKSGLPNDRFSAERPEGSISTLTIQRTEQRDSAMYRCASSLAADGGGSYVGYEQYFGPGTRLTVT.

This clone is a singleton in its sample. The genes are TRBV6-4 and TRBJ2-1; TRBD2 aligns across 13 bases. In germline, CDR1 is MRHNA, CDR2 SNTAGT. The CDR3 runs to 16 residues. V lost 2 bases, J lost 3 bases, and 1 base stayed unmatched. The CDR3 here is CASSDGTSGDYNEQFF. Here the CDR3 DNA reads TGTGCCAGCAGTGACGGGACTAGCGGGGACTACAATGAGCAGTTCTTC.

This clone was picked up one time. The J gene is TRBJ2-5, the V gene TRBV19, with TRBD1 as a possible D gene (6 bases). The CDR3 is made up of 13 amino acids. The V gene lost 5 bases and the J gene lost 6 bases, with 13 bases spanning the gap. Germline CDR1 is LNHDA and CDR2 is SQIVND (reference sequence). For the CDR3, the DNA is TGTGCCAGTAGTTGGACAGTGAGGCAGACCCAGTACTTC. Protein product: CASSWTVRQTQYF.

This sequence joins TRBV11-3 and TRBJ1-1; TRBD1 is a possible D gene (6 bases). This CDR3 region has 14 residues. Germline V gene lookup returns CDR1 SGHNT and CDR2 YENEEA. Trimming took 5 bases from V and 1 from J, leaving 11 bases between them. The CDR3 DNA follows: TGTGCCAGCAGCATGTCAGGGGCGAACACTGAAGCTTTCTTT. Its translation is CASSMSGANTEAFF.